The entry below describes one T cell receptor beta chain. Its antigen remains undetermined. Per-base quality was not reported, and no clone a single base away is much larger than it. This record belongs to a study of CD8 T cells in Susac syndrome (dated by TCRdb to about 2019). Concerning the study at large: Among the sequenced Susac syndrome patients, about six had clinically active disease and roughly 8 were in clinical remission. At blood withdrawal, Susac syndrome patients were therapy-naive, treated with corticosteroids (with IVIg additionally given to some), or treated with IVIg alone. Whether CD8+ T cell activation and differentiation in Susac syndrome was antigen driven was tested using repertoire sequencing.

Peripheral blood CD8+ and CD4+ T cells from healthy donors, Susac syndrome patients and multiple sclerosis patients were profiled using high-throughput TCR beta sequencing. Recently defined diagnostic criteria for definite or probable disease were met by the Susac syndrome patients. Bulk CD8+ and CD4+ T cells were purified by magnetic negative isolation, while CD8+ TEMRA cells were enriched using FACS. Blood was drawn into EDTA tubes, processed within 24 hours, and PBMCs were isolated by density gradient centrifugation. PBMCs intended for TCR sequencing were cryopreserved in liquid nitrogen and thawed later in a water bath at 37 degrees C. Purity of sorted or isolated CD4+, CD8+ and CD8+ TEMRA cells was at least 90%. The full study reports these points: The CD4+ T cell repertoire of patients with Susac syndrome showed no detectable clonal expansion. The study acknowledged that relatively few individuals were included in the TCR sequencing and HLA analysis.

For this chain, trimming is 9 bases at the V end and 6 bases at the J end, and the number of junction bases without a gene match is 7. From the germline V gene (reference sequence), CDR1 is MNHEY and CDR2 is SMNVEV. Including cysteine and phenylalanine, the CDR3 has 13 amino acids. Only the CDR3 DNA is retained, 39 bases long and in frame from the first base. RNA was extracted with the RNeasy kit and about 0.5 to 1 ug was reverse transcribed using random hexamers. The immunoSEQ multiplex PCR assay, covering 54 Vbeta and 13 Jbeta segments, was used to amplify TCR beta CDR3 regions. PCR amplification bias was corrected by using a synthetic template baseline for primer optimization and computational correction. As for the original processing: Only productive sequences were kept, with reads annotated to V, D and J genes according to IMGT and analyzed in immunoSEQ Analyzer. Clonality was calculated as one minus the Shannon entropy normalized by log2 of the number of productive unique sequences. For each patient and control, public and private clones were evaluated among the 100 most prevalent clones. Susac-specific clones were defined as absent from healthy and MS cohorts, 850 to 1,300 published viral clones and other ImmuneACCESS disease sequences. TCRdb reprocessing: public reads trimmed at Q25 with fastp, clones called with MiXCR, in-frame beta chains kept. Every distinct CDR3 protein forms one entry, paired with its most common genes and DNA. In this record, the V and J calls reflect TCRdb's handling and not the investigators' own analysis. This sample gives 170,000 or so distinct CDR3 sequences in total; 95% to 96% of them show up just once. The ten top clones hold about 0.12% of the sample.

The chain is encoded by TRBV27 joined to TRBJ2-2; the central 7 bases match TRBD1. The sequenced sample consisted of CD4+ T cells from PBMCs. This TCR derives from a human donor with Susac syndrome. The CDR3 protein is CASRQGGSGELFF. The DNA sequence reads TGTGCCAGTCGACAGGGTGGATCCGGGGAGCTGTTTTTT.